This T cell receptor beta chain is drawn from a study of T cell responses to AZD1222 COVID-19 vaccine. Study in general: Second doses at about 4 or about 12 weeks were pooled.

A remark on this clone: Its cognate antigen is unknown.

CDR3 length: 12 amino acids. Germline V gene data show CDR1 as LNHNV and CDR2 as YYDKDF (reference sequence). V dropped 8 bases and J dropped 4 bases, with 10 bases sitting between them. Only in-frame clones appear in the TCRdb table, and some are missing; sequencing was by immunoSEQ multiplex PCR. The sample carries fewer than 200,000 clones, 85% to 95% recorded once. Study results and limitations: Donors were chiefly white British, with a greater number of females, and clonal diversity was perhaps underestimated. All repertoire sampling was performed exclusively after the peak T cell response. Along spike, vaccine-associated CD4 TCRs were found throughout, with dominance at 160-218 and 743-854.

The chain employs TRBV15 and TRBJ2-3; D unresolved. The sequencing here drew on peripheral blood, taken on day 0 of AZD1222 vaccination. This clonotype was obtained from an adult in good health. CDR3 loop: CATREWADTQYF. The CDR3 DNA reads TGTGCCACCCGCGAGTGGGCAGATACGCAGTATTTT.